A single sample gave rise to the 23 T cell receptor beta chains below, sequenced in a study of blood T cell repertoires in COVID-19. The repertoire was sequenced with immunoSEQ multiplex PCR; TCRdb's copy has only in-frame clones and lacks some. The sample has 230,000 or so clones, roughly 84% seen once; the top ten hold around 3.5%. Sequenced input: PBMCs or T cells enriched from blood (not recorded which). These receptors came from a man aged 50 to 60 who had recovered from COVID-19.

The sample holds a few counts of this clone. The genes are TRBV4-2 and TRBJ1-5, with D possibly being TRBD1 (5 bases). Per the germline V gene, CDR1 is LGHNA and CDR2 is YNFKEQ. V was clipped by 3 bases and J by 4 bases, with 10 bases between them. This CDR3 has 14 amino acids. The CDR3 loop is CASSQDGGNQPQHF. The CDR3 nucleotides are TGTGCCAGCAGCCAGGATGGGGGGAATCAGCCCCAGCATTTT.

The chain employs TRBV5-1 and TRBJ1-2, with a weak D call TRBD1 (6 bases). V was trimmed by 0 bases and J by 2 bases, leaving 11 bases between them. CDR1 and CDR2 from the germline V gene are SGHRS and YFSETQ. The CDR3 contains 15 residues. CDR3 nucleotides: TGCGCCAGCAGCTTGGCCGGACAGATCAACTATGGCTACACCTTC. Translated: CASSLAGQINYGYTF.

CDR3 amino acids: CASSLGVGEYNSPLHF. The CDR3 DNA is TGTGCCAGCAGCTTGGGAGTGGGCGAATATAATTCACCCCTCCACTTT. The chain carries TRBV7-6 and TRBJ1-6; D gene uncertain. This CDR3 is 16 amino acids long. Trimming removed 3 bases at V and 4 bases at J, with 13 bases between. In germline, CDR1 is SGHVS, CDR2 FNYEAQ.

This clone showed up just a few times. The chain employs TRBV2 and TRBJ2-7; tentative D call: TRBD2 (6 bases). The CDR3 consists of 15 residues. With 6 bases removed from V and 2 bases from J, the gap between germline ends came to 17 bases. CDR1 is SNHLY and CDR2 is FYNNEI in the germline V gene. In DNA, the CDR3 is TGTGCCAGCAGCGTGGGACTCTTATTGGCCTACGAGCAGTACTTC. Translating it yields CASSVGLLLAYEQYF.

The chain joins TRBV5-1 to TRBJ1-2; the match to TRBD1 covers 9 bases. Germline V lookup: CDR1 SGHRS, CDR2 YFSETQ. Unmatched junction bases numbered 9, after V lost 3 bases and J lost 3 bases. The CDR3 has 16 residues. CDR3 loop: CASSSWTGEIDYGYTF. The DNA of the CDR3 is TGCGCCAGCAGCTCCTGGACAGGGGAGATTGACTATGGCTACACCTTC.

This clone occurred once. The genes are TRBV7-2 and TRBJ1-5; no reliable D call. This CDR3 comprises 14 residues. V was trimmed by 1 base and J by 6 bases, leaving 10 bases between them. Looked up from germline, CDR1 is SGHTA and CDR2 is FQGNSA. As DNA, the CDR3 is TGTGCCAGCAGCTTAGGCATGGTTAGTCAGCCCCAGCATTTT. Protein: CASSLGMVSQPQHF.

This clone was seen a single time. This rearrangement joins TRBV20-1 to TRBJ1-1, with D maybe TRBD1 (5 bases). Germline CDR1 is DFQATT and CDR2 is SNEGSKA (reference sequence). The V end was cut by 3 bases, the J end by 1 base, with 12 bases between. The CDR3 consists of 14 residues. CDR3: CSASSLGQNTEAFF. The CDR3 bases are TGCAGTGCTAGTAGTCTGGGGCAGAACACTGAAGCTTTCTTT.

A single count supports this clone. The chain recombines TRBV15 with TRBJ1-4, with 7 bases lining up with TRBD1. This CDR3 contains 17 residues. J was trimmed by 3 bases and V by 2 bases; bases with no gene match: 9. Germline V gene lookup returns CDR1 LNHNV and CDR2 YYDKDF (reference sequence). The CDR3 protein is CATSRTLQGWANEKLFF. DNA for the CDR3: TGTGCCACCAGCAGAACCCTACAGGGGTGGGCTAATGAAAAACTGTTTTTT.

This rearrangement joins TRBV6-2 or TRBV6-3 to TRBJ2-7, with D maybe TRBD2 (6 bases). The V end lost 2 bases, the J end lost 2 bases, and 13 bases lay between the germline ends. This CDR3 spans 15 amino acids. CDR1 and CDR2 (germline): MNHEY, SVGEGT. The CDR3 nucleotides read TGTGCCAGCAGTTACAGAGGGAGGTACACCTACGAGCAGTACTTC. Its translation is CASSYRGRYTYEQYF.

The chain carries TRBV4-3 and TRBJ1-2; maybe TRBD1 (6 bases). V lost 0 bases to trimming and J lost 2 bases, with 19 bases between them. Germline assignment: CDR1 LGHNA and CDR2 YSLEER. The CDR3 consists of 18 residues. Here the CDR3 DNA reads TGCGCCAGCAGCCAAGATGGGAACAGGGCCCCACTAAACTATGGCTACACCTTC. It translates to CASSQDGNRAPLNYGYTF.

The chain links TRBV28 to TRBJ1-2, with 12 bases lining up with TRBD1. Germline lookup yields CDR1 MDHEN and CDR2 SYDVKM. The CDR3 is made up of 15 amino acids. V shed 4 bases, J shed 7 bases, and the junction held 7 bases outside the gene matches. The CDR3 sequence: CASSWGQGALSGYTF. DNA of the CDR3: TGTGCCAGCAGTTGGGGACAGGGGGCTCTGAGTGGCTACACCTTC.

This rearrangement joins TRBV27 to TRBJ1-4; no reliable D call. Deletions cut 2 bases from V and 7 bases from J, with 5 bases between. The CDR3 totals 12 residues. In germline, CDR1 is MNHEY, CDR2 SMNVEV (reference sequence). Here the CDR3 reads CASSLIGEKLFF. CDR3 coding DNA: TGTGCCAGCAGTTTAATCGGTGAAAAACTGTTTTTT.

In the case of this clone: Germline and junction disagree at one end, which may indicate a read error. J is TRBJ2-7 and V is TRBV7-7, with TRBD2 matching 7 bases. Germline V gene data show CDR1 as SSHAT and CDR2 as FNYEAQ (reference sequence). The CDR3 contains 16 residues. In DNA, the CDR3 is TGTGCTAGCAGCCGTTCCTGGGGCGGGAGTATGGGCGAGCAGTACTTC. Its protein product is CASSRSWGGSMGEQYF.

The CDR3 region has the DNA TGTGCCAGCAGCGTAGGACTAGCGAAGCCCGGGAATGAGCAGTTCTTC. Protein sequence: CASSVGLAKPGNEQFF. The chain is built from TRBV9 and TRBJ2-1; 8 bases are shared with TRBD2. V shed 0 bases and J 7 bases; nucleotides not matched to a gene: 9. There are 16 residues in the CDR3. Germline loops: CDR1 SGDLS, CDR2 YYNGEE.

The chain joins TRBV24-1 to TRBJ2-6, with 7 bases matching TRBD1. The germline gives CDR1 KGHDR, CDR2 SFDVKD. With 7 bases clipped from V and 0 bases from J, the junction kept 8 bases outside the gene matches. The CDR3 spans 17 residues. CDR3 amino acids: CATSDRQGVSGANVLTF. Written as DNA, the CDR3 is TGTGCCACCAGCGACAGACAGGGTGTCTCTGGGGCCAACGTCCTGACTTTC.

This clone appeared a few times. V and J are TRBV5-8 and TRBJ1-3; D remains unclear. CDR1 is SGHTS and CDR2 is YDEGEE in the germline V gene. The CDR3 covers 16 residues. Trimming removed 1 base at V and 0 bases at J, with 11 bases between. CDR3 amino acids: CASSLRGLGSGNTIYF. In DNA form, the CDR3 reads TGTGCCAGCAGCTTGCGCGGTCTCGGCTCTGGAAACACCATATATTTT.

The CDR3 spells CATSDPGQGGNEKLFF. For the CDR3, the DNA is TGTGCCACCAGTGATCCTGGACAGGGGGGTAACGAAAAACTGTTTTTT. The chain combines TRBV24-1 with TRBJ1-4; TRBD1 agrees at 10 bases. With 3 bases clipped from V and 8 bases from J, the junction kept 8 bases outside the gene matches. Germline V gives CDR1 KGHDR, CDR2 SFDVKD. The CDR3 length is 16 residues.

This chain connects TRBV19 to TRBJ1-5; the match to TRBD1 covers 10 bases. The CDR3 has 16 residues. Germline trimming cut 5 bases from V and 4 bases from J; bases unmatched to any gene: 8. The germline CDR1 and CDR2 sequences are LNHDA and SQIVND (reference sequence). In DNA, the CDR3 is TGTGCCAGTAGTTTTACCGGGACAGGGGTAAATCAGCCCCAGCATTTT. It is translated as CASSFTGTGVNQPQHF.

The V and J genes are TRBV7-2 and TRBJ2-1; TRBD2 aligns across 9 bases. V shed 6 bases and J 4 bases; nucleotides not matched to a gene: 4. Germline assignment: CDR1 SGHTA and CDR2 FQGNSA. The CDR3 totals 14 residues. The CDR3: CASSQREVYNEQFF. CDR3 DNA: TGTGCCAGCAGTCAGCGGGAGGTTTACAATGAGCAGTTCTTC.

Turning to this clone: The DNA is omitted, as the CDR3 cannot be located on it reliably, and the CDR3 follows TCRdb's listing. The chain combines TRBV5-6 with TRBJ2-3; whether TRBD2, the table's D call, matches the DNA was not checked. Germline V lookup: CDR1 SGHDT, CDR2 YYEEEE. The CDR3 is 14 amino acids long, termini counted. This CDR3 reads CASSPVAGGSVLYF.

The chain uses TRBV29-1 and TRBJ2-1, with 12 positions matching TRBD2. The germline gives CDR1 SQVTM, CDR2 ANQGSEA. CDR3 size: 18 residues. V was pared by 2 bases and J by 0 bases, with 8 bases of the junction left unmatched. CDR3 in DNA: TGCAGCGTTGAAAGGCTAGCGGGGGGGATAAGCTCCTACAATGAGCAGTTCTTC. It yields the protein CSVERLAGGISSYNEQFF.

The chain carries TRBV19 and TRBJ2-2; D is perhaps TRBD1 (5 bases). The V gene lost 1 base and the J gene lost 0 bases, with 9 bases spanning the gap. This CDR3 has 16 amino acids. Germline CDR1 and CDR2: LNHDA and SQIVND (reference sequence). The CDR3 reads CASSIGRTTNTGELFF. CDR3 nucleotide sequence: TGTGCCAGTAGTATAGGACGGACAACGAACACCGGGGAGCTGTTTTTT.

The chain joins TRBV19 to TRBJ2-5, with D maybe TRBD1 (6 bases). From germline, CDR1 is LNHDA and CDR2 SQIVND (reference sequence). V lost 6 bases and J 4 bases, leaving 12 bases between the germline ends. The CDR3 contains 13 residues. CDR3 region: CASRRGRGETQYF. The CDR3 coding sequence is TGTGCCAGTAGAAGGGGCAGGGGAGAGACCCAGTACTTC.